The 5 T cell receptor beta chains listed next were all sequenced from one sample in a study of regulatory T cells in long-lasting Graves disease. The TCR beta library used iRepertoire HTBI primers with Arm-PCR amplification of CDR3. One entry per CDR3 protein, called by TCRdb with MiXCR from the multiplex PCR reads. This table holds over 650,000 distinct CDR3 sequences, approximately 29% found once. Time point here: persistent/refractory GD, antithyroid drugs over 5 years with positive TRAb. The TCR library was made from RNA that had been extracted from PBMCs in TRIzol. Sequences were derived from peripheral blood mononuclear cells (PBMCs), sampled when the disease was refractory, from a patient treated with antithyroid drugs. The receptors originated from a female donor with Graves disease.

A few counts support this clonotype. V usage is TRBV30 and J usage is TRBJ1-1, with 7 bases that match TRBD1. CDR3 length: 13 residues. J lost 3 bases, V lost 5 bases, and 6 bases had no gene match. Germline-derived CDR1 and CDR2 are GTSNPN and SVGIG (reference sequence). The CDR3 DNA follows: TGTGCCTGGGGGGACAGACGGGACACTGAAGCTTTCTTT. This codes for CAWGDRRDTEAFF.

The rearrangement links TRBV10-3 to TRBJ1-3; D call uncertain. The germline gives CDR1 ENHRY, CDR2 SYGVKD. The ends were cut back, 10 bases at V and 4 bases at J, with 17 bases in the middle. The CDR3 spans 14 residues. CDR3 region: CASSVVLRGNTIYF. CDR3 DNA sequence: TGTGCCAGCAGCGTCGTCCTGCGCGGAAACACCATATATTTT.

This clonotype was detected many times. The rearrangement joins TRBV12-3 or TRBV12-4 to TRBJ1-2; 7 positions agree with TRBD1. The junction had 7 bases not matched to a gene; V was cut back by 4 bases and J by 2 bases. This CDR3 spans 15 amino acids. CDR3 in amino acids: CASSSPTDRNYGYTF. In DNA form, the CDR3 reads TGTGCCAGCAGTTCCCCAACGGACAGGAACTATGGCTACACCTTC.

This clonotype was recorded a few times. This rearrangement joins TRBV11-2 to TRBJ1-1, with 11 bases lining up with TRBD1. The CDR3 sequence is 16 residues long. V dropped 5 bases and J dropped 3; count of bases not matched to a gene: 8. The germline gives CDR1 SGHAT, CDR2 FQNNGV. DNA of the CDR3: TGTGCCAGCAGCCCCGGACAGGGGGCCTGGGACACTGAAGCTTTCTTT. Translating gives CASSPGQGAWDTEAFF.

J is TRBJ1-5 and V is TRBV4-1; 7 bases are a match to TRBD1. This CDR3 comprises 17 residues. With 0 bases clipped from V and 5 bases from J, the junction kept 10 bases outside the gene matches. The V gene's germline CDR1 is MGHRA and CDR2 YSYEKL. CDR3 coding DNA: TGCGCCAGCAGCCAAGAAGCGAACAGGGGTGTTTATCAGCCCCAGCATTTT. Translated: CASSQEANRGVYQPQHF.